One sample yielded the 3 T cell receptor beta chains listed below, sequenced in a study of T cells in Graves' hyperthyroidism and ophthalmopathy. Amplification yielded TCR beta CDR3 regions, with RNA transcripts as the source. HTBI primers were the set used in a first-round RT-PCR of the TCR CDR3. TCRdb reprocessed the multiplex PCR reads with MiXCR, giving one entry per CDR3 protein. The table records about 700,000 distinct CDR3 sequences, approximately 15% of them present only once. Sequencing was carried out using blood. The receptors originated from a woman aged 18 to 35 with Graves' hyperthyroidism.

Only a few counts were recorded for this clonotype. The CDR3: CASSFVQLYNEQFF. CDR3 coding DNA: TGTGCCAGCAGCTTCGTCCAGCTATACAATGAGCAGTTCTTC. The gene calls are TRBV7-9 and TRBJ2-1, with unresolved D. CDR1 SEHNR and CDR2 FQNEAQ come from the germline V gene (reference sequence). The CDR3 covers 14 residues. Between the trimmed V and J ends, which lost 3 bases and 4 bases, there was a span of 10 bases.

This clonotype was observed many times. The V call is TRBV12-3 or TRBV12-4, the J call TRBJ2-1; 12 nucleotides align to TRBD2. Losses at the gene ends were 6 bases for V and 4 bases for J; bases not matched to a gene: 19. This CDR3 is built from 20 residues. The CDR3 DNA reads TGTGCCAGCAGCCTTTGGCTAGCGGGAGGGATGGAACTGAGATACAATGAGCAGTTCTTC. Amino acids: CASSLWLAGGMELRYNEQFF.

This clonotype showed up many times. The V and J genes are TRBV2 and TRBJ1-5; D gene unclear. Germline V gene lookup returns CDR1 SNHLY and CDR2 FYNNEI. The CDR3 has 15 residues. Trimming left V 4 bases short and J 2 bases short, with 12 bases between. DNA for the CDR3: TGTGCCAGCAGTGGGGAGAGTTACGGCAATCAGCCCCAGCATTTT. Translated: CASSGESYGNQPQHF. Full variable domain (remainder filled in from reference TRBV2 and TRBJ1-5): EPEVTQTPSHQVTQMGQEVILRCVPISNHLYFYWYRQILGQKVEFLVSFYNNEISEKSEIFDDQFSVERPDGSNFTLKIRSTKLEDSAMYFCASSGESYGNQPQHFGDGTRLSIL.